Included here is one TCR beta chain sequence, with context. What it binds is not known. The method was immunoSEQ multiplex PCR; TCRdb's version includes in-frame clones alone and lacks a portion of them. The sample records some 2 million clones, approximately 94% being singletons. The data derive from a study of shared clonotypes between healthy human individuals. Study details: The people who gave samples were two women and a few men aged 18 to 49. CD4 naive and memory got three plates each, CD8 naive two, CD8 memory one. General study points: Only blood underwent sampling, and tissue repertoires likely differ.

CDR3 length equals 15 residues. Germline CDR1 and CDR2: MNHNS and SASEGT. The ends were cut back, 0 bases at V and 0 bases at J, with 8 bases in the middle. Terminally differentiated effector memory CD45RA+ cells were excluded by CCR7 positive selection of CD45RO-negative cells. This clonotype was obtained from a man in his late teens or twenties in good health. The gene calls are TRBV6-1 and TRBJ1-1; the D is unclear. The sequenced sample consisted of naive CD8+ T cells sorted from blood. The CDR3, as DNA: TGTGCCAGCAGTGAAGCGTGGGTTATGAACACTGAAGCTTTCTTT. It yields the protein CASSEAWVMNTEAFF.